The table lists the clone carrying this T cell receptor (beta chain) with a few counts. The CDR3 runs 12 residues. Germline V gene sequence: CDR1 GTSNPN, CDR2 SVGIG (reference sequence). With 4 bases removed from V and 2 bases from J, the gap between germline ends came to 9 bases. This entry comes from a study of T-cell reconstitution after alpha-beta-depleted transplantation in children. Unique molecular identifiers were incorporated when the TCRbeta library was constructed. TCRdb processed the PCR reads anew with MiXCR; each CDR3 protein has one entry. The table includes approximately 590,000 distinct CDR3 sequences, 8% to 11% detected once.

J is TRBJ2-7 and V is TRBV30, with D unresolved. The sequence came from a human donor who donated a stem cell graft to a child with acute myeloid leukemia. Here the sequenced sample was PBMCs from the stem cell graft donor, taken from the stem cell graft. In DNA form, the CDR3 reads TGTGCCTGGACCCTAGGTCCCTACGAGCAGTACTTC. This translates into CAWTLGPYEQYF.